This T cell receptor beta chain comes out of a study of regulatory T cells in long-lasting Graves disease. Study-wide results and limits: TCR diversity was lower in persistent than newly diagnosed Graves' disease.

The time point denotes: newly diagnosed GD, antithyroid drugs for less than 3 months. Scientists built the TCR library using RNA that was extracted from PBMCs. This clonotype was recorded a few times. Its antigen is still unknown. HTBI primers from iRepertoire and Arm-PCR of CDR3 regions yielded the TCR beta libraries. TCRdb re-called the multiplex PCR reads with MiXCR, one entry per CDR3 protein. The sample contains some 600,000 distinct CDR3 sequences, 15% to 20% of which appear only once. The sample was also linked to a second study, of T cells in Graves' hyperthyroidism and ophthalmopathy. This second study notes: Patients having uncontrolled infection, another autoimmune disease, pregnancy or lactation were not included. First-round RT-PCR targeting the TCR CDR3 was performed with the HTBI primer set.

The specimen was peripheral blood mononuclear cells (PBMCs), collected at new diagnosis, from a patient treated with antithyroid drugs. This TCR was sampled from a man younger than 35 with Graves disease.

The DNA of the CDR3 is TGTGCCAGCAGTGACATACAGGGGGGAACCAAAAACATTCAGTACTTC. Translation: CASSDIQGGTKNIQYF. This rearrangement joins TRBV2 to TRBJ2-4; 8 nucleotides line up with TRBD1. The V and J ends lost 3 bases and 2 bases, in that order; junction bases with no gene match: 6. This CDR3 contains 16 residues. Germline-derived CDR1 and CDR2 are SNHLY and FYNNEI.